This T cell receptor (beta chain) was recorded in a study of post-analysis software for immune sequencing data. Study information: Relapsing-remitting, secondary progressive and progressive-relapsing courses of multiple sclerosis were included. The study, taken as a whole, reports: Those samples that were prepared in the same batch co-clustered strongly by F measure. Significantly lower normalized Chao1 diversity was seen in multiple sclerosis patients than in controls. There were five TRBV segments more frequent in patients than controls, and TRBV5-6, TRBV5-1 and TRBV20-1 were among them.

Per germline, CDR1 ENHRY and CDR2 SYGVKD. Trimming took 2 bases from V and 5 from J; bases not matched to a gene: 9. This CDR3 has 16 amino acids. As for this clonotype: The antigen is unknown.

TCR beta cDNA libraries included unique molecular identifiers. Between roughly 0.95 and 10 million T cells gave rise to 500,000 to 600,000 cDNA molecules. One entry per CDR3 protein, called by TCRdb with MiXCR from the PCR reads. The sample holds roughly 870,000 distinct CDR3 sequences, approximately 50% seen once. Sequencing input: blood. The V call is TRBV10-3, the J call TRBJ2-1; 7 bases agree with TRBD2. The clonotype originates from a girl aged 10-17 years with multiple sclerosis. CDR3 amino acids: CAISEPTGRGDNEQFF. The CDR3 nucleotides read TGTGCCATCAGTGAGCCAACGGGTCGGGGGGACAATGAGCAGTTCTTC.